The 7 T cell receptor beta chains below all came from one sample that was sequenced in a study of pediatric ulcerative colitis (dated by TCRdb to about 2019). The library was produced with the immunoSEQ multiplex PCR assay. The immuneACCESS repertoire file appears here via TCRdb, limited to in-frame rearrangements. These files lack a portion of the clones; in checked studies, under half of the deficit traces to unresolved V genes, and the cause of the others is not known. For this sample there are 55,000 to 75,000 clones; roughly nine tenths appear just once. Approximately 3.7% of the sample is in the top ten clones. The sample consisted of blood. These receptor sequences come from a boy under 18 with severe ulcerative colitis.

The V call is TRBV4-1, the J call TRBJ2-7; TRBD2 aligns across 9 bases. The CDR3 sequence is 15 residues long. Unmatched junction bases numbered 3, after V lost 1 base and J lost 2 bases. CDR1 is MGHRA, CDR2 YSYEKL, per germline. The CDR3 is CASSQGAGGAYEQYF. The CDR3 DNA follows: TGCGCCAGCAGCCAAGGGGCGGGAGGGGCCTACGAGCAGTACTTC.

The J gene is TRBJ2-1, the V gene TRBV5-1, with D tentatively TRBD2 (6 bases). The CDR3 is 13 amino acids. V was trimmed by 3 bases and J by 4 bases, leaving 8 bases between them. CDR1 is SGHRS, CDR2 YFSETQ, per germline. The chain's CDR3 is CASSWDFYNEQFF. The DNA for the CDR3 is TGCGCCAGCAGCTGGGACTTTTACAATGAGCAGTTCTTC.

The V and J genes are TRBV11-3 and TRBJ2-1, with a tentative D call TRBD2 (6 bases). The CDR3 is 15 residues long. Between the trimmed V and J ends, which lost 1 base and 4 bases, there was a span of 11 bases. Looked up from germline, CDR1 is SGHNT and CDR2 is YENEEA. CDR3 sequence reads: CASSLAGDVYNEQFF. The CDR3 DNA reads as TGTGCCAGCAGCTTAGCGGGGGACGTGTACAATGAGCAGTTCTTC.

This clone appeared once. The V and J genes are TRBV7-9 and TRBJ1-2; 7 nucleotides align to TRBD1. There are 15 residues in the CDR3. Germline values: CDR1 SEHNR, CDR2 FQNEAQ (reference sequence). V was clipped by 3 bases and J by 7 bases; unmatched bases: 11. In DNA, the CDR3 is TGTGCCAGCAGCTTTACAGGGGCCCTCGCCGTTGGCTACACCTTC. Its protein is CASSFTGALAVGYTF.

V gene TRBV30 combines with J gene TRBJ1-4; 9 nucleotides match TRBD1. The germline gives CDR1 GTSNPN, CDR2 SVGIG (reference sequence). The CDR3 has 14 residues. J was trimmed by 5 bases and V by 0 bases; bases with no gene match: 1. Here the CDR3 reads CAWSVGTGNEKLFF. In DNA, the CDR3 is TGTGCCTGGAGTGTCGGGACAGGGAATGAAAAACTGTTTTTT.

This clone was detected a few times. The rearrangement links TRBV7-8 to TRBJ2-7, with TRBD1 matching over 8 bases. Germline loops: CDR1 SGHVS, CDR2 FQNEAQ. V shed 1 base and J 3 bases; nucleotides not matched to a gene: 5. The CDR3 is made up of 15 amino acids. CDR3 region: CASSLEPGQGYEQYF. The CDR3 DNA reads as TGTGCCAGCAGCTTAGAACCCGGACAGGGCTACGAGCAGTACTTC.

The genes are TRBV30 and TRBJ2-7; TRBD1 matches at 8 bases. J lost 1 base, V lost 7 bases, and 3 bases had no gene match. This CDR3 spans 12 amino acids. Germline loops: CDR1 GTSNPN, CDR2 SVGIG (reference sequence). The CDR3 loop is CAYRTGSYEQYF. CDR3 nucleotides: TGTGCCTACAGGACAGGGTCCTACGAGCAGTACTTC.